This passage covers 28 T cell receptor beta chains from one sample sequenced in a study of spatial heterogeneity in lung cancer. Study-wide results and limits: Within tumors, counts of expanded alpha and beta TCRs tracked tumor mutation counts.

Time point indicated: sample taken at primary tumor resection. Their cognate antigens are unknown. MiXCR was run by TCRdb on the 5' RACE reads, yielding one entry per CDR3 protein. The sample holds roughly 5,000 distinct CDR3 sequences, roughly 30% seen once. The source was lung tumor tissue, collected at surgery. These receptors were collected from a male donor with early-stage non-small cell lung cancer.

This clonotype is medium-sized (0.01 to 0.1%) in the sample. The gene calls are TRBV4-3 and TRBJ1-4; 8 bases match TRBD1. Germline V gives CDR1 LGHNA, CDR2 YSLEER. The junction had 7 bases not matched to a gene; V was cut back by 0 bases and J by 4 bases. This CDR3 is 17 amino acids long. CDR3 amino acids: CASSQDSPGGLNEKLFF. In DNA form, the CDR3 reads TGCGCCAGCAGCCAAGACTCGCCAGGGGGCCTTAATGAAAAACTGTTTTTT.

This clonotype is labeled as medium-sized (0.01 to 0.1%). This sequence joins TRBV18 and TRBJ2-3; D is unclear. V shed 3 bases and J shed 4 bases, with 2 bases lying between them. The CDR3 runs 11 residues. Germline V gene lookup returns CDR1 KGHSH and CDR2 LQKENI. The CDR3 bases are TGTGCCAGCTCACCTTCAGATACGCAGTATTTT. This encodes CASSPSDTQYF.

This clonotype is termed medium-sized. This rearrangement joins TRBV20-1 to TRBJ2-3; D remains unclear. The CDR3 has 13 residues. With 0 bases removed from V and 0 bases from J, the gap between germline ends came to 4 bases. Germline loops: CDR1 DFQATT, CDR2 SNEGSKA (reference sequence). Here the CDR3 reads CSARDVSTDTQYF. The CDR3 DNA sequence: TGCAGTGCTAGAGATGTAAGCACAGATACGCAGTATTTT.

The chain employs TRBV30 and TRBJ1-6; no clear D. V lost 4 bases and J lost 2, with 6 bases in between. Germline CDR1 and CDR2: GTSNPN and SVGIG (reference sequence). The CDR3 is 13 residues long. The CDR3 DNA reads TGTGCCTGGACAGCCGCCTATAATTCACCCCTCCACTTT. Protein product: CAWTAAYNSPLHF.

This clonotype is labeled medium-sized. The genes are TRBV29-1 and TRBJ2-1; D remains ambiguous. Germline V gene sequence: CDR1 SQVTM, CDR2 ANQGSEA. There are 13 residues in the CDR3. Trimming cost V 4 bases and J 1 base, with 8 bases left between them. CDR3 residues: CSVATESYNEQFF. DNA of the CDR3: TGCAGCGTTGCTACGGAATCCTACAATGAGCAGTTCTTC.

The chain is built from TRBV6-4 and TRBJ2-3, with a tentative D call TRBD2 (6 bases). Germline V gene data show CDR1 as MRHNA and CDR2 as SNTAGT. Trimming pared 0 bases from V and 4 bases from J, leaving 14 bases between. The CDR3 sequence is 16 residues long. Here the CDR3 reads CASSDSAGSGADTQYF. The CDR3 DNA reads TGTGCCAGCAGTGACTCGGCGGGGTCCGGGGCAGATACGCAGTATTTT.

The chain links TRBV20-1 to TRBJ2-1; 7 positions match TRBD2. Germline V gene data show CDR1 as DFQATT and CDR2 as SNEGSKA (reference sequence). The CDR3 runs to 14 residues. V was pared by 1 base and J by 5 bases, with 5 bases of the junction left unmatched. Here the CDR3 reads CSARAPGLHNEQFF. The CDR3 region has the DNA TGCAGTGCTAGAGCCCCGGGACTACACAATGAGCAGTTCTTC.

This clonotype was seen only once. The chain employs TRBV6-5 and TRBJ2-2, with D perhaps TRBD2 (6 bases). The CDR3 extends over 16 amino acids. V was cut by 0 bases and J by 4 bases, with 12 bases left in between. Looked up from germline, CDR1 is MNHEY and CDR2 is SVGAGI. Written as DNA, the CDR3 is TGTGCCAGCAGTTACTCGCCCGGGGGAGTCACCGGGGAGCTGTTTTTT. Translating gives CASSYSPGGVTGELFF.

The chain employs TRBV7-9 and TRBJ1-1; maybe TRBD1 (5 bases). The CDR3 runs 11 residues. Looked up from germline, CDR1 is SEHNR and CDR2 is FQNEAQ (reference sequence). V was clipped by 3 bases and J by 10 bases, with 9 bases between them. CDR3 protein: CASSFRVGAFF. CDR3 DNA sequence: TGTGCCAGCAGCTTCAGGGTCGGAGCTTTCTTT.

The V gene is TRBV28, the J gene TRBJ2-7; D may be TRBD1 or TRBD2 (7 bases each). Trimming shortened V by 5 bases and J by 2 bases, and 10 bases separated the two germline ends. Germline CDR1 and CDR2: MDHEN and SYDVKM. The CDR3 contains 13 residues. CDR3 sequence: CASSPGGAYEQYF. The CDR3 coding sequence is TGTGCCAGCAGTCCAGGGGGGGCCTACGAGCAGTACTTC.

By share, this clonotype counts as medium-sized. The chain recombines TRBV29-1 with TRBJ1-1, with no clear D. Germline V gives CDR1 SQVTM, CDR2 ANQGSEA. V gave up 2 bases and J gave up 2 bases, with 9 bases separating them. The CDR3 has 13 amino acids. CDR3 nucleotide sequence: TGCAGCGTTGAAACCATTTCAAACACTGAAGCTTTCTTT. Translated, it gives CSVETISNTEAFF.

The chain has TRBV5-1 and TRBJ1-1; a possible D gene is TRBD1 (6 bases). The CDR3 has 13 amino acids. Germline-derived CDR1 and CDR2 are SGHRS and YFSETQ. V lost 4 bases and J lost 0, with 7 bases in between. CDR3 bases: TGCGCCAGCAGCGCAGGGGTGAACACTGAAGCTTTCTTT. Translated, it gives CASSAGVNTEAFF. Complete variable domain (other parts from reference TRBV5-1 and TRBJ1-1): KAGVTQTPRYLIKTRGQQVTLSCSPISGHRSVSWYQQTPGQGLQFLFEYFSETQRNKGNFPGRFSGRQFSNSRSEMNVSTLELGDSALYLCASSAGVNTEAFFGQGTRLTVV.

This clonotype has a count of ten or more. The chain carries TRBV30 and TRBJ2-3; D might be TRBD2 (6 bases). V was shortened by 5 bases and J by 6 bases, with 21 bases between the two germline ends. The CDR3 totals 15 residues. CDR1 and CDR2 from the germline V gene are GTSNPN and SVGIG (reference sequence). The CDR3 DNA follows: TGTGCCTGGGGAATTGGAGGGAACGTCGAGGATACGCAGTATTTT. This sequence encodes CAWGIGGNVEDTQYF.

This clonotype showed up just a few times. The chain carries TRBV30 and TRBJ1-4; D gene uncertain. Germline V gene lookup returns CDR1 GTSNPN and CDR2 SVGIG (reference sequence). The V and J ends lost 0 bases and 10 bases respectively, with 12 bases between them. CDR3 length: 13 residues. The CDR3 bases are TGTGCCTGGAGTGTCGGGCAGGAGGGAAAACTGTTTTTT. Protein product: CAWSVGQEGKLFF. Complete variable domain (other parts from reference TRBV30 and TRBJ1-4): SQTIHQWPATLVQPVGSPLSLECTVEGTSNPNLYWYRQAAGRGLQLLFYSVGIGQISSEVPQNLSASRPQDRQFILSSKKLLLSDSGFYLCAWSVGQEGKLFFGSGTQLSVL.

The rearrangement uses TRBV9 and TRBJ2-2; 7 bases agree with TRBD1. Trimming at V came to 4 bases and at J to 6 bases, leaving 6 bases not matched to a gene. The CDR3 spans 14 residues. In germline, CDR1 is SGDLS, CDR2 YYNGEE. The CDR3 region is CASSTLDRAGELFF. CDR3 coding DNA: TGTGCCAGCAGCACTCTAGACAGGGCCGGGGAGCTGTTTTTT.

Only a few counts were recorded for this clonotype. DNA for the CDR3: TGTGCCACCAGTGACTCCACTAGCGGGAGTATCCACGAGCAGTACTTC. Translation gives CATSDSTSGSIHEQYF. The chain uses TRBV24-1 and TRBJ2-7; 11 nucleotides align to TRBD2. V shed 4 bases, J shed 5 bases, and the junction held 9 bases outside the gene matches. The CDR3 is made up of 16 amino acids. Germline V gene sequence: CDR1 KGHDR, CDR2 SFDVKD.

The rearrangement uses TRBV20-1 and TRBJ2-3; 8 bases are a match to TRBD2. The CDR3 extends over 15 amino acids. Germline V CDR1 and CDR2: DFQATT, SNEGSKA (reference sequence). With 5 bases clipped from V and 1 base from J, the junction kept 8 bases outside the gene matches. This CDR3 reads CSAGGREAGTDTQYF. CDR3 nucleotides: TGCAGTGCTGGGGGGCGGGAGGCTGGCACAGATACGCAGTATTTT.

This clonotype was seen at least ten times. The rearrangement joins TRBV5-5 to TRBJ2-5, with D unresolved. The germline gives CDR1 SGHKS, CDR2 YYEKEE (reference sequence). Trimming took off 3 bases at V and 2 bases at J, with 8 bases between the two ends. The CDR3 spans 13 residues. The CDR3 DNA is TGTGCCAGCAGCTCGGATAGGCAAGAGACCCAGTACTTC. It encodes CASSSDRQETQYF.

This clonotype was found many times. The J gene is TRBJ1-1, the V gene TRBV20-1; no definite D call. The CDR3 covers 14 residues. From germline, CDR1 is DFQATT and CDR2 SNEGSKA (reference sequence). V lost 6 bases and J lost 3, with 17 bases in between. Here the CDR3 DNA reads TGCAGTGCCAGAAGGCCAAGGTGGGACACTGAAGCTTTCTTT. Amino acids: CSARRPRWDTEAFF.

In its sample, this clonotype ranks as medium-sized. V is TRBV4-3 and J is TRBJ1-3, with 7 bases matching TRBD1. The germline CDR1 and CDR2 sequences are LGHNA and YSLEER. CDR3 size: 17 residues. V shed 1 base, J shed 2 bases, and the junction held 8 bases outside the gene matches. The CDR3 loop is CASSQGLGGVTGNTIYF. CDR3 DNA: TGCGCCAGCAGCCAAGGTCTAGGGGGCGTCACTGGAAACACCATATATTTT.

Judged by abundance, this clonotype is medium-sized. The J gene is TRBJ2-1, the V gene TRBV20-1, with 9 bases aligning to TRBD2. The CDR3 consists of 13 residues. Germline CDR1 reads DFQATT; CDR2 reads SNEGSKA (reference sequence). V trimming: 6 bases; J trimming: 7 bases; junction bases outside the gene matches: 7. This chain's CDR3 is CSADGLAWNEQFF. The CDR3, as DNA: TGCAGTGCAGACGGACTAGCGTGGAATGAGCAGTTCTTC.

This clonotype is labeled as medium-sized. The junction departs from the called germline gene at one end, perhaps through a read error. The J gene is TRBJ2-2, the V gene TRBV5-1, with D possibly matching TRBD1 (6 bases). Germline assignment: CDR1 SGHRS and CDR2 YFSETQ. There are 17 residues in the CDR3. The CDR3 sequence: CASSPRVARGDTGELFF. The DNA of the CDR3 is TGCGCCAGCAGCCCGCGGGTTGCCAGGGGCGACACCGGGGAGCTTTTTTTT.

By its share, this clonotype is medium-sized (0.01 to 0.1%). At one end, the junction sequence differs from germline, possibly due to a read error. The chain is built from TRBV2 and TRBJ1-1, with D unresolved. The CDR3 length is 10 residues. The germline V gene has CDR1 SNHLY and CDR2 FYNNEI. CDR3 region: CASSEKRALF. The CDR3 DNA reads as TGTGCCAGCAGTGAAAAGAGGGCTCTCTTT. Supplemented by reference TRBV2 and TRBJ1-1, the full variable domain reads EPEVTQTPSHQVTQMGQEVILRCVPISNHLYFYWYRQILGQKVEFLVSFYNNEISEKSEIFDDQFSVERPDGSNFTLKIRSTKLEDSAMYFCASSEKRALFGQGTRLTVV.

By proportion, this clonotype is medium-sized. DNA for the CDR3: TGTGCCAGCAGCTTAGGAGTCCAGGGTCGGTATGAGCAGTTCTTC. Protein: CASSLGVQGRYEQFF. The chain employs TRBV7-2 and TRBJ2-1, with a tentative D call TRBD1 (5 bases). The CDR3 is made up of 15 amino acids. V was clipped by 1 base and J by 8 bases, with 15 bases between them. CDR1 and CDR2 from the germline V gene are SGHTA and FQGNSA. Looking up the rest from reference TRBV7-2 and TRBJ2-1 gives the full variable domain: GAGVSQSPSNKVTEKGKDVELRCDPISGHTALYWYRQSLGQGLEFLIYFQGNSAPDKSGLPSDRFSAERTGGSVSTLTIQRTQQEDSAVYLCASSLGVQGRYEQFFGPGTRLTVL.

A few counts support this clonotype. V gene TRBV7-9 combines with J gene TRBJ2-5, with 10 bases lining up with TRBD1. The trim removed 4 bases at V and 0 bases at J, leaving 5 bases unmatched. The CDR3 spans 16 residues. The germline V gene encodes CDR1 SEHNR and CDR2 FQNEAQ (reference sequence). The CDR3 DNA is TGTGCCAGCAGCTCGCCGGGACAGGGGAACCAAGAGACCCAGTACTTC. It is translated as CASSSPGQGNQETQYF.

This clonotype was counted ten times or more. This chain links TRBV5-4 with TRBJ1-1; 8 bases fit TRBD1. After removal of 0 bases from V and 3 bases from J, the junction contained 4 bases not matched to a gene. CDR3 length: 15 residues. Germline V gene lookup returns CDR1 SGHNT and CDR2 YYREEE (reference sequence). Here the CDR3 reads CASSLGAGGYTEAFF. In nucleotides, the CDR3 is TGTGCCAGCAGCTTGGGGGCAGGGGGCTACACTGAAGCTTTCTTT.

This clonotype is classed as medium-sized. The chain employs TRBV5-1 and TRBJ1-1; tentative D call: TRBD1 (5 bases). Trimming stripped 2 bases from V and 4 bases from J, with 9 bases between. CDR1 is SGHRS, CDR2 YFSETQ, per germline. This CDR3 is 13 amino acids long. The CDR3 nucleotides are TGCGCCAGCAGCTTTGGAGGGGCCACTGAAGCTTTCTTT. Residues: CASSFGGATEAFF.

This clonotype rates as medium-sized (0.01 to 0.1%). The chain uses TRBV12-3 or TRBV12-4 and TRBJ1-5; 7 bases are a match to TRBD1. The CDR3 sequence is 14 residues long. V lost 6 bases to trimming and J lost 1 base; unmatched junction nucleotides: 3. The CDR3 region is CASSKTGSNQPQHF. Written as DNA, the CDR3 is TGTGCCAGCAGCAAGACAGGGAGCAATCAGCCCCAGCATTTT.